The T cell receptor beta chain described here comes from a study of T cell repertoires in cytomegalovirus infection. Study-wide findings and caveats: HLA-C-restricted TCR beta clonotypes specific for CMV led the ex vivo response.

TCRdb recomputed calls from the reads with MiXCR, one row per CDR3 protein. Of just under 300,000 distinct CDR3 sequences listed, about 8.8% were seen once; the top ten hold approximately 2.4%. As to this clonotype: Its target is not known.

Germline assignment: CDR1 MNHEY and CDR2 SVGAGI. The CDR3 extends over 14 amino acids. Trimming removed 4 bases from V and 8 bases from J; junction bases left unmatched: 10. The specimen sequenced was PBMCs. This chain uses TRBV6-5 with TRBJ1-2; 7 bases map to TRBD1. The sequence came from a human donor in good health (CMV status not recorded). Some clones in this sample may be carry-over from other donors' samples. The CDR3 sequence is CASSSLQQGKGYTF. DNA of the CDR3: TGTGCCAGCAGTTCCCTCCAACAGGGGAAGGGCTACACCTTC.